These T cell receptor beta chains were read from a single sample in a study of T-cell reconstitution after alpha-beta-depleted transplantation in children. TCRdb recomputed calls from the PCR reads with MiXCR, one row per CDR3 protein. The sample contains about 610,000 distinct CDR3 sequences, 10% to 13% of which appear only once. Here the sequenced sample was PBMCs from the stem cell graft donor, taken from the stem cell graft. Every receptor here comes from a human donor who donated a stem cell graft to a child with acute myeloid leukemia. CDR3s include the opening cysteine and the closing phenylalanine or tryptophan. A D gene is named only where the DNA matches it firmly. Rows may omit the clone size; those that give it use once, few, many or a size class.

TRBJ2-7	TRBV20-1	-	15	-	CSARISPTESYEQYF	TGCAGTGCTAGGATAAGCCCGACAGAGTCCTACGAGCAGTACTTC
TRBJ2-2	TRBV7-2	-	15	many	CASSTEGIWTGELFF	TGTGCCAGCAGCACCGAGGGGATCTGGACCGGGGAGCTGTTTTTT
TRBJ2-3	TRBV20-1	-	12	-	CSNRSPTDTQYF	TGCAGTAACAGGTCCCCCACAGATACGCAGTATTTT
TRBJ1-2	TRBV6-2/TRBV6-3	TRBD1	15	few	CASTPRDRGAYGYTF	TGTGCCAGCACCCCCCGGGACAGGGGTGCCTATGGCTACACCTTC
TRBJ1-1	TRBV24-1	-	16	few	CATSDSRGGRNTEAFF	TGTGCCACCAGTGATTCGAGGGGCGGGAGGAACACTGAAGCTTTCTTT
TRBJ2-1	TRBV7-9	TRBD2	15	-	CASSLDGLAGVEQFF	TGTGCCAGCAGCTTAGACGGACTAGCGGGAGTTGAGCAGTTCTTC
TRBJ2-1	TRBV6-2/TRBV6-3	-	15	many	CASRDSLLSYNEQFF	TGTGCCAGCAGAGATTCCCTCCTCTCGTACAATGAGCAGTTCTTC
TRBJ2-2	TRBV27	-	14	-	CASSFQLAGGELFF	TGTGCCAGCAGTTTTCAGTTAGCTGGCGGGGAGCTGTTTTTT
TRBJ2-1	TRBV11-2	TRBD2	18	-	CASTPRLLAGGSYNEQFF	TGTGCCAGCACCCCCAGGTTACTAGCGGGAGGTTCCTACAATGAGCAGTTCTTC
TRBJ2-7	TRBV29-1	TRBD1	13	-	CSAKGQGSYEQYF	TGCAGCGCCAAGGGACAGGGTTCCTACGAGCAGTACTTC
TRBJ2-7	TRBV6-5	-	11	-	CASSSQWEQYF	TGTGCCAGCAGTTCCCAGTGGGAGCAGTACTTC
TRBJ2-6	TRBV5-1	-	16	-	CASSLAGISGANVLTF	TGCGCCAGCAGCTTGGCCGGCATCTCTGGGGCCAACGTCCTGACTTTC
TRBJ2-1	TRBV14	TRBD2	15	-	CASSRTSGLLNEQFF	TGTGCCAGCAGCCGGACTAGCGGGCTCCTCAATGAGCAGTTCTTC
TRBJ1-2	TRBV6-2/TRBV6-3	-	15	few	CASSSPQDGYYGYTF	TGTGCCAGCAGTTCCCCGCAAGACGGATACTATGGCTACACCTTC
TRBJ2-1	TRBV7-9	-	14	-	CASSPQAAPAEQFF	TGTGCCAGCAGCCCTCAGGCCGCCCCAGCCGAGCAGTTCTTC
TRBJ2-2	TRBV6-2/TRBV6-3	TRBD1	13	many	CASSKGTGGELFF	TGTGCCAGCAGTAAAGGGACAGGCGGGGAGCTGTTTTTT
TRBJ2-3	TRBV29-1	TRBD1	17	-	CSVPQTPRDRGTDTQYF	TGCAGCGTACCACAGACCCCTCGGGACAGGGGCACAGATACGCAGTATTTT
TRBJ2-3	TRBV29-1	TRBD1	14	many	CSVEGTGRTDTQYF	TGCAGCGTAGAGGGGACAGGGCGCACAGATACGCAGTATTTT
TRBJ2-2	TRBV29-1	-	14	few	CSALGDVDTGELFF	TGCAGCGCTCTGGGGGATGTTGACACCGGGGAGCTGTTTTTT
TRBJ2-3	TRBV20-1	-	18	few	CSARGQGLPVKSTDTQYF	TGCAGTGCTAGAGGCCAGGGGTTGCCGGTTAAAAGCACAGATACGCAGTATTTT
TRBJ2-1	TRBV29-1	-	15	many	CSVEGDARSYNEQFF	TGCAGCGTTGAAGGGGACGCACGCTCCTACAATGAGCAGTTCTTC
TRBJ2-5	TRBV29-1	-	16	few	CSVEKRLWGKQETQYF	TGCAGCGTTGAAAAGCGACTGTGGGGGAAGCAAGAGACCCAGTACTTC
TRBJ2-1	TRBV5-1	-	15	many	CASRGGGVFYNEQFF	TGCGCCAGCAGAGGTGGCGGGGTATTCTACAATGAGCAGTTCTTC
TRBJ1-2	TRBV20-1	-	13	many	CSASDGSNYGYTF	TGCAGTGCTTCGGACGGATCTAACTATGGCTACACCTTC
TRBJ2-7	TRBV3-1	TRBD2	16	few	CASSQGSGRATPEQYF	TGTGCCAGCAGCCAAGGGAGCGGGAGGGCGACCCCCGAGCAGTACTTC
TRBJ2-2	TRBV12-3/TRBV12-4	-	14	few	CASSPNRVTGELFF	TGTGCCAGCAGTCCTAACAGGGTGACCGGGGAGCTGTTTTTT
TRBJ2-2	TRBV30	-	16	many	CAWSRSRRANTGELFF	TGTGCCTGGAGCAGATCCCGCCGCGCGAACACCGGGGAGCTGTTTTTT
TRBJ2-5	TRBV4-2	TRBD2	16	many	CASSLASGNLQETQYF	TGTGCCAGCAGCCTGGCTAGCGGGAACTTACAAGAGACCCAGTACTTC
TRBJ2-3	TRBV12-3/TRBV12-4	-	12	many	CASSSAGDTQYF	TGTGCCAGCAGCTCCGCGGGGGATACGCAGTATTTT
TRBJ2-1	TRBV6-5	-	15	few	CASSYASAGYNEQFF	TGTGCCAGCAGTTACGCCTCCGCGGGTTACAATGAGCAGTTCTTC
TRBJ1-3	TRBV14	-	15	few	CASSPGQGLGNTIYF	TGTGCCAGCAGCCCCGGGCAGGGCCTTGGAAACACCATATATTTT
TRBJ2-2	TRBV6-1	-	17	few	CASRINQGLAGTGELFF	TGTGCCAGCAGAATAAACCAGGGCCTGGCAGGCACCGGGGAGCTGTTTTTT
TRBJ2-1	TRBV18	TRBD2	16	once	CASSLTGTSGSNEQFF	TGTGCCAGCTCACTCACCGGGACTAGCGGGAGTAATGAGCAGTTCTTC
TRBJ2-7	TRBV13	-	15	-	CASSLGVGSTNEQYF	TGTGCCAGCAGCTTAGGCGTGGGGTCGACGAACGAGCAGTACTTC
TRBJ2-1	TRBV12-3/TRBV12-4	-	12	many	CASRLSGAEQFF	TGTGCCAGCAGGCTTAGCGGTGCGGAGCAGTTCTTC
TRBJ2-3	TRBV3-1	-	14	few	CASSQWERTDTQYF	TGTGCCAGCAGCCAATGGGAGCGAACAGATACGCAGTATTTT
TRBJ1-2	TRBV4-3	TRBD1	14	few	CASSPMTGGYGYTF	TGCGCCAGCAGCCCGATGACAGGGGGGTATGGCTACACCTTC
TRBJ2-1	TRBV24-1	TRBD1	15	-	CATSVGQGVPSEQFF	TGTGCCACCAGCGTGGGACAGGGAGTTCCCTCGGAGCAGTTCTTC
TRBJ2-7	TRBV18	TRBD2	14	-	CASSPASWGGEQYF	TGTGCCAGCTCACCAGCGTCCTGGGGGGGCGAGCAGTACTTC
TRBJ1-2	TRBV7-9	-	15	-	CASSLEGKAGDGYTF	TGTGCCAGCAGCTTAGAGGGGAAGGCGGGTGATGGCTACACCTTC
TRBJ2-7	TRBV6-5	-	12	few	CASSRGASEQYF	TGTGCCAGCAGCCGGGGGGCCTCCGAGCAGTACTTC
TRBJ2-3	TRBV6-1	TRBD2	17	-	CASRSGTSGRDADTQYF	TGTGCCAGCAGAAGCGGGACTAGCGGGAGGGACGCAGATACGCAGTATTTT
TRBJ2-1	TRBV18	-	15	-	CASSPGSPSYNEQFF	TGTGCCAGCTCACCAGGCAGCCCCTCCTACAATGAGCAGTTCTTC
TRBJ2-3	TRBV20-1	TRBD2	15	-	CSARRPSGNTDTQYF	TGCAGTGCTAGGCGTCCTAGCGGAAACACAGATACGCAGTATTTT
TRBJ2-7	TRBV20-1	TRBD2	15	-	CSAPRTSGRRYEQYF	TGCAGTGCCCCCCGGACTAGCGGAAGGAGGTACGAGCAGTACTTC
TRBJ2-1	TRBV7-2	TRBD1	14	-	CASSLRDRGGEQFF	TGTGCCAGCAGCCTCCGGGACAGGGGGGGTGAGCAGTTCTTC
TRBJ2-1	TRBV25-1	TRBD2	16	-	CASSERPSGAYNEQFF	TGTGCCAGCAGTGAACGTCCTAGCGGAGCCTACAATGAGCAGTTCTTC
TRBJ1-1	TRBV7-9	-	16	few	CASSFPGVASPREAFF	TGTGCCAGCAGCTTCCCCGGGGTAGCGTCTCCGCGAGAAGCTTTCTTT
TRBJ2-7	TRBV28	-	13	-	CASQNPFSYEQYF	TGTGCCAGCCAAAATCCCTTCTCCTACGAGCAGTACTTC
TRBJ1-6	TRBV12-3/TRBV12-4	-	13	-	CASSLDHNSPLHF	TGTGCCAGCAGTTTGGACCATAATTCACCCCTCCACTTT
TRBJ2-7	TRBV2	TRBD1	15	many	CASQRGTGGLYEQYF	TGTGCCAGCCAACGAGGAACAGGGGGCCTCTACGAGCAGTACTTC
TRBJ1-1	TRBV9	-	15	-	CASSPLEVGGTEAFF	TGTGCCAGCAGCCCCCTTGAGGTGGGGGGCACTGAAGCTTTCTTT
TRBJ2-1	TRBV29-1	-	12	few	CSVRGTYNEQFF	TGCAGCGTCCGGGGCACCTACAATGAGCAGTTCTTC
TRBJ2-2	TRBV12-3/TRBV12-4	-	18	few	CASTVEGGLNRNTGELFF	TGTGCCAGCACCGTGGAGGGCGGCCTCAATCGGAACACCGGGGAGCTGTTTTTT
TRBJ1-1	TRBV7-9	-	15	-	CASRRQGGPNTEAFF	TGTGCCAGCAGGCGTCAAGGGGGACCGAACACTGAAGCTTTCTTT
TRBJ2-1	TRBV30	TRBD1	11	-	CAWIDRVGQFF	TGTGCCTGGATCGACAGGGTTGGGCAGTTCTTC